What follows describes a single T cell receptor beta chain. Its antigen is not identified. This specimen comes from a study of T cell responses to AZD1222 COVID-19 vaccine. Study-level results: Reportedly, nearly half of unique spike TCRs recognized epitopes outside B.1.351/B.1.1.7 mutations. Clonal diversity may have been underestimated in mostly white British donors. Repertoires were collected only later (after the peak T cell response had occurred). Researchers report vaccine-associated CD4 TCRs spanning spike, with dominance at 160-218 and 743-854.

TCRdb's copy holds only in-frame clones and misses some; the assay was immunoSEQ multiplex PCR. The table lists about 160,000 clones, 80% to 90% of them singletons. This CDR3 is built from 13 residues. Germline CDR1 LNHDA, CDR2 SQIVND (reference sequence). The V and J ends lost 3 bases and 7 bases respectively, with 12 bases between them. The source of this sequence is an adult in good health. The material was peripheral blood, obtained on day 0 of AZD1222 vaccination. The genes are TRBV19 and TRBJ1-2, with D perhaps TRBD1 (5 bases). The CDR3: CASSIQGALGYTF. CDR3 nucleotides: TGTGCCAGTAGTATTCAAGGGGCCCTTGGCTACACCTTC.